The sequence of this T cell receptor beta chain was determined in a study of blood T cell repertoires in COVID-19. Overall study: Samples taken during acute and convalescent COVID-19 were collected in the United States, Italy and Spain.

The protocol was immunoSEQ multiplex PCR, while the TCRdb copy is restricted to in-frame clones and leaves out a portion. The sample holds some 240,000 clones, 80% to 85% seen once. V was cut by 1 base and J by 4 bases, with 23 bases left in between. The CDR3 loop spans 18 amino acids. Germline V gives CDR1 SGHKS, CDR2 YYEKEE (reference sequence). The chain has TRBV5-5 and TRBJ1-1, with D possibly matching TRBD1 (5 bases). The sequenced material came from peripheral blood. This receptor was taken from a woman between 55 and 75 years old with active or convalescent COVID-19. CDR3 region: CASSLTRDRSAGGTEAFF. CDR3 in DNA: TGTGCCAGCAGCTTGACCCGGGACCGATCCGCGGGGGGCACTGAAGCTTTCTTT. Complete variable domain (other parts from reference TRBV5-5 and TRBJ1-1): DAGVTQSPTHLIKTRGQQVTLRCSPISGHKSVSWYQQVLGQGPQFIFQYYEKEERGRGNFPDRFSARQFPNYSSELNVNALLLGDSALYLCASSLTRDRSAGGTEAFFGQGTRLTVV.